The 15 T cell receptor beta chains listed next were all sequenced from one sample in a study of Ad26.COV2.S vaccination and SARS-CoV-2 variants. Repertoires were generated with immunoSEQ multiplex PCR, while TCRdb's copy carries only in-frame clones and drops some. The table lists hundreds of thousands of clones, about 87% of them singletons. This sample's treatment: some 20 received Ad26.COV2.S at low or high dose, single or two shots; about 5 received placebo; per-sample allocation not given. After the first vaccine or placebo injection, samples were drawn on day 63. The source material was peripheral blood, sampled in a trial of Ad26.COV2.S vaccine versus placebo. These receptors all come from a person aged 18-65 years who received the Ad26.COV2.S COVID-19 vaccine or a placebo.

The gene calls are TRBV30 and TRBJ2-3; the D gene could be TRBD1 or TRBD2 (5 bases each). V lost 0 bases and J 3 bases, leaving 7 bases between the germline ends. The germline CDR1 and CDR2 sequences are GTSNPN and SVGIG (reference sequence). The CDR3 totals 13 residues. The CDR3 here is CAWSVGGTDTQYF. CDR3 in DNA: TGTGCCTGGAGTGTTGGGGGAACAGATACGCAGTATTTT.

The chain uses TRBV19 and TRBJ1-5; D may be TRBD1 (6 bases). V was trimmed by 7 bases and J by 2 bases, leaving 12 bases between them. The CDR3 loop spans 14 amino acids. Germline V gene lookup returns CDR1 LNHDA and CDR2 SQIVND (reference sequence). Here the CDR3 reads CASNRVVGNQPQHF. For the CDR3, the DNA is TGTGCCAGTAACAGGGTGGTCGGCAATCAGCCCCAGCATTTT.

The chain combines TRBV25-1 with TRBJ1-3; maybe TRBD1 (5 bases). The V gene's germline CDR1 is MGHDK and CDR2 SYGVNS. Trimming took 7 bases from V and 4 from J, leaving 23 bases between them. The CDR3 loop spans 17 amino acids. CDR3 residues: CASTLPTVREVGNTIYF. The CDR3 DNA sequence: TGTGCCAGCACCCTCCCCACGGTCAGGGAGGTGGGAAACACCATATATTTT.

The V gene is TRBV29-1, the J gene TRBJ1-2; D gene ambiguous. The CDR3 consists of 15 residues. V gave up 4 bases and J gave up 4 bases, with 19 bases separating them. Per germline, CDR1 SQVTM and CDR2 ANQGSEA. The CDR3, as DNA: TGCAGCGTTGGGGAAGGCAGCTCCTCTGGCTATGGCTACACCTTC. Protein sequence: CSVGEGSSSGYGYTF.

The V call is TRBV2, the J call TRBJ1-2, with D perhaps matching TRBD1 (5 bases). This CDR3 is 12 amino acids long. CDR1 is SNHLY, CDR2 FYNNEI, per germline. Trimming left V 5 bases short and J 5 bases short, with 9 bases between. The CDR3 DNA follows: TGTGCCAGCAGTTCCAGGGATTATGGCTACACCTTC. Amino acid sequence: CASSSRDYGYTF.

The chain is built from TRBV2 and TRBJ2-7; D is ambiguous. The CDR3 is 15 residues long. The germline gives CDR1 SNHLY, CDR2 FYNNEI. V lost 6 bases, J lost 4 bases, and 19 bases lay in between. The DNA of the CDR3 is TGTGCCAGCAGGCAGCGAAGCAACGTTCAGTACGAGCAGTACTTC. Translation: CASRQRSNVQYEQYF.

The CDR3 nucleotides read TGCGCCAGCAGCCAAGATGAGGGGACCCACACCGGGGAGCTGTTTTTT. It is translated as CASSQDEGTHTGELFF. J is TRBJ2-2 and V is TRBV4-1; D may match TRBD1 or TRBD2 (5 bases each). V lost 0 bases and J 3 bases, leaving 11 bases between the germline ends. The germline CDR1 and CDR2 sequences are MGHRA and YSYEKL. This CDR3 has 16 amino acids.

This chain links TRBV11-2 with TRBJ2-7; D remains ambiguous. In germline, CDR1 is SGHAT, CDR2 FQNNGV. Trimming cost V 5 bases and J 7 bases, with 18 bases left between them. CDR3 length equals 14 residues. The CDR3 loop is CASSRLGFEREQYF. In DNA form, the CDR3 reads TGTGCCAGCAGCCGGCTAGGATTTGAGAGGGAGCAGTACTTC.

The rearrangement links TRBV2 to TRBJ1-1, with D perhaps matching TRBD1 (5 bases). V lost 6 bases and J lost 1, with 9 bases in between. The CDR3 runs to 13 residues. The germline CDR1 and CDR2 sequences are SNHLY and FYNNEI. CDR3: CASRSQGNTEAFF. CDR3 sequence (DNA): TGTGCCAGCAGATCTCAGGGGAACACTGAAGCTTTCTTT.

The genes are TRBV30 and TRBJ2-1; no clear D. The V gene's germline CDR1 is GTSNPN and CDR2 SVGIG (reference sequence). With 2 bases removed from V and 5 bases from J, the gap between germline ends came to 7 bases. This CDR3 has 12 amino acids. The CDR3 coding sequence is TGTGCCTGGAGTCACGGAGACAATGAGCAGTTCTTC. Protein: CAWSHGDNEQFF.

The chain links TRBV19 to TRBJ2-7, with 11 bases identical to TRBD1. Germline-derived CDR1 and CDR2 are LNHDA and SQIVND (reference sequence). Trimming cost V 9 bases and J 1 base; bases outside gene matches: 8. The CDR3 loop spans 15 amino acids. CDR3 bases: TGTGCCAGCGGGACAGGGGGTTTCGGATCCTACGAGCAGTACTTC. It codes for CASGTGGFGSYEQYF.

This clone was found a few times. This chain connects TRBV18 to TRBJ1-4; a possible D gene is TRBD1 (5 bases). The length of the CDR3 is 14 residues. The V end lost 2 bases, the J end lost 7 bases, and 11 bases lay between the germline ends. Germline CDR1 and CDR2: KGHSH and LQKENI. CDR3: CASSPSGELEKLFF. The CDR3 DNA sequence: TGTGCCAGCTCACCATCGGGGGAACTTGAAAAACTGTTTTTT.

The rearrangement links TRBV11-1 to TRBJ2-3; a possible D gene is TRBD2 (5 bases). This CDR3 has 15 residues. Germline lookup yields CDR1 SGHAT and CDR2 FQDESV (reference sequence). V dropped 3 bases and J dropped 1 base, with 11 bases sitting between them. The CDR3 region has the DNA TGTGCCAGCAGCTTCCGGGCGGGCGGCACAGATACGCAGTATTTT. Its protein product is CASSFRAGGTDTQYF.

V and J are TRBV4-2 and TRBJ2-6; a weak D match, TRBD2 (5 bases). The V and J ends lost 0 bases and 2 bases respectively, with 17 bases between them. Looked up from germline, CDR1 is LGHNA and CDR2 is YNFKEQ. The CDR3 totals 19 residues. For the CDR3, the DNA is TGTGCCAGCAGCCAAGATTGGACTCCCATGCTGGCTGGGGCCAACGTCCTGACTTTC. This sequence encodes CASSQDWTPMLAGANVLTF.

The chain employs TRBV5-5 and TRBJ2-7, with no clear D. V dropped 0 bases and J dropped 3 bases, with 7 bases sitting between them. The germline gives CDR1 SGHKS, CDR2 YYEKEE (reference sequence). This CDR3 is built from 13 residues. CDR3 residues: CASSLAAVYEQYF. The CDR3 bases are TGTGCCAGCAGCTTGGCGGCCGTCTACGAGCAGTACTTC.